The T cell receptor beta chain described here comes from a study of control samples from healthy donors and cancer patients. Method: immunoSEQ multiplex PCR; TCRdb's copy keeps in-frame clones and lacks some. The profile shows 25,000 to 35,000 clones, roughly 95% of them singletons. The CDR3 has 13 residues. CDR1 LNHNV and CDR2 YYDKDF come from the germline V gene (reference sequence). Deletions cut 6 bases from V and 1 base from J, with 7 bases between. Specimen: blood. The source of this sequence is a man aged 55 to 69 in good health. The genes are TRBV15 and TRBJ1-5, with D uncertain. The CDR3 loop reads CATSSYSNQPQHF. CDR3 nucleotide sequence: TGTGCCACCAGTAGCTACAGCAATCAGCCCCAGCATTTT.